The 28 T cell receptor beta chains given below trace back to one sample, sequenced in a study of OX40 agonist ivuxolimab in advanced cancers. Sequencing was performed with immunoSEQ multiplex PCR; in TCRdb, only in-frame clones are kept and a portion is missing. The data show some 76,000 clones, 84% seen once. The sample consisted of CD4+ or CD8+ T cells sorted from blood, taken in a trial of the OX40 agonist ivuxolimab. Receptors originate from an adult with an advanced solid tumor such as melanoma, head and neck, liver or kidney cancer.

The chain employs TRBV9 and TRBJ1-2; 7 bases fit TRBD1. The germline V gene has CDR1 SGDLS and CDR2 YYNGEE. There are 12 residues in the CDR3. J gave up 7 bases and V 3 bases, and 3 bases lay outside the gene matches. The chain's CDR3 is CASSAYRGGYTF. The CDR3, as DNA: TGTGCCAGCAGCGCCTACAGGGGTGGCTACACCTTC.

The V call is TRBV18, the J call TRBJ2-7; a weak D match, TRBD1 (5 bases). V was clipped by 4 bases and J by 1 base, with 11 bases between them. The CDR3 is 14 amino acids. CDR1 and CDR2 (germline): KGHSH, LQKENI. CDR3 DNA sequence: TGTGCCAGCTCACAGGGGTTAGTTTCCTACGAGCAGTACTTC. Protein sequence: CASSQGLVSYEQYF.

The gene calls are TRBV6-6 and TRBJ2-1, with 12 bases lining up with TRBD1. The CDR3 length is 15 residues. The V gene end was trimmed by 7 bases and the J gene end by 6 bases; junction bases not matched to a gene: 7. The germline CDR1 and CDR2 sequences are MNHNY and SVGAGI (reference sequence). CDR3 sequence (DNA): TGTGCCAGCATCACCGGGACAGGGGGCTTCAATGAGCAGTTCTTC. Translated, it gives CASITGTGGFNEQFF.

The CDR3 sequence is CASSFADRSYNSPLHF. CDR3 bases: TGTGCCAGCAGTTTCGCAGACAGGTCCTATAATTCACCCCTCCACTTT. The chain carries TRBV28 and TRBJ1-6, with D tentatively TRBD1 (6 bases). The CDR3 sequence is 16 residues long. V was clipped by 3 bases and J by 1 base, with 10 bases between them. The germline gives CDR1 MDHEN, CDR2 SYDVKM. Combining the CDR3 with reference TRBV28 and TRBJ1-6 gives the whole variable domain DVKVTQSSRYLVKRTGEKVFLECVQDMDHENMFWYRQDPGLGLRLIYFSYDVKMKEKGDIPEGYSVSREKKERFSLILESASTNQTSMYLCASSFADRSYNSPLHFGNGTRLTVT.

This clone was seen only a few times. The chain employs TRBV2 and TRBJ2-4; D remains ambiguous. This CDR3 is 11 amino acids long. The germline CDR1 and CDR2 sequences are SNHLY and FYNNEI. Trimming pared 6 bases from V and 13 bases from J, leaving 13 bases between. CDR3 sequence: CASSSAPSQYF. CDR3 in DNA: TGTGCCAGCAGCTCCGCCCCCTCGCAGTACTTC.

This rearrangement joins TRBV9 to TRBJ1-6, with D uncertain. This CDR3 region has 13 residues. Germline CDR1 reads SGDLS; CDR2 reads YYNGEE. Trimming removed 3 bases from V and 9 bases from J, with 10 bases in between. CDR3 sequence: CASSARVISPLHF. In nucleotides, the CDR3 is TGTGCCAGCAGCGCCCGTGTTATTTCACCCCTCCACTTT.

V usage is TRBV7-9 and J usage is TRBJ1-3, with unresolved D. V was cut by 9 bases and J by 4 bases, with 19 bases left in between. Germline V lookup: CDR1 SEHNR, CDR2 FQNEAQ (reference sequence). The CDR3 runs 15 residues. The CDR3 DNA is TGTGCCAGTGGAAATATAAACCTCCTCGGAAACACCATATATTTT. It specifies CASGNINLLGNTIYF.

This clone was counted only a few times. The chain recombines TRBV19 with TRBJ1-1; D gene uncertain. The CDR3 extends over 13 amino acids. V was pared by 3 bases and J by 3 bases, with 8 bases between. The V gene's germline CDR1 is LNHDA and CDR2 SQIVND (reference sequence). The CDR3 loop is CASSIELYTEAFF. The DNA for the CDR3 is TGTGCCAGTAGTATCGAGCTCTACACTGAAGCTTTCTTT.

Notes on this clone: This specimen includes other DNA sequences encoding the same CDR3. The rearrangement uses TRBV5-1 and TRBJ2-7; D may be TRBD1 (6 bases). The CDR3 totals 12 residues. Germline CDR1 reads SGHRS; CDR2 reads YFSETQ. V was trimmed by 0 bases and J by 5 bases, leaving 6 bases between them. The CDR3 DNA reads TGCGCCAGCAGCTTGGGGGACAACGAGCAGTACTTC. As protein: CASSLGDNEQYF.

This clone was observed a few times. The CDR3 protein is CASSSTRGTEKLFF. CDR3 sequence (DNA): TGTGCCAGCAGTTCTACACGGGGGACTGAAAAACTGTTTTTT. The V gene is TRBV6-5, the J gene TRBJ1-4, with D possibly TRBD1 on 5 matching bases. The CDR3 totals 14 residues. In germline, CDR1 is MNHEY, CDR2 SVGAGI. V dropped 4 bases and J dropped 7 bases, with 13 bases sitting between them.

This clone has a single count. V is TRBV27 and J is TRBJ2-5; tentative D call: TRBD1 (5 bases). Trimming stripped 3 bases from V and 4 bases from J, with 18 bases between. The germline V gene encodes CDR1 MNHEY and CDR2 SMNVEV (reference sequence). CDR3 size: 16 residues. The CDR3 spells CASSLVGWAGRETQYF. CDR3 DNA sequence: TGTGCCAGCAGTTTGGTCGGTTGGGCAGGGCGAGAGACCCAGTACTTC.

The chain has TRBV19 and TRBJ1-1, with D unresolved. The CDR3 consists of 16 residues. Per germline, CDR1 LNHDA and CDR2 SQIVND (reference sequence). V lost 0 bases and J 5 bases, leaving 16 bases between the germline ends. This CDR3 is CASSIDYRVAATEAFF. In nucleotides, the CDR3 is TGTGCCAGTAGTATAGATTATAGAGTCGCTGCAACTGAAGCTTTCTTT.

This rearrangement joins TRBV18 to TRBJ2-5; a possible D gene is TRBD1 (6 bases). Germline V gene lookup returns CDR1 KGHSH and CDR2 LQKENI. The CDR3 is made up of 14 amino acids. V dropped 6 bases and J dropped 2 bases, with 13 bases sitting between them. CDR3 sequence (DNA): TGTGCCAGCTCCTCAGTGGACAGTCAAGAGACCCAGTACTTC. This translates into CASSSVDSQETQYF. The full variable domain, completed using reference TRBV18 and TRBJ2-5, is NAGVMQNPRHLVRRRGQEARLRCSPMKGHSHVYWYRQLPEEGLKFMVYLQKENIIDESGMPKERFSAEFPKEGPSILRIQQVVRGDSAAYFCASSSVDSQETQYFGPGTRLLVL.

The V call is TRBV5-1, the J call TRBJ2-7; tentative D call: TRBD1 (6 bases). V shed 0 bases and J shed 3 bases, with 10 bases lying between them. Germline CDR1 SGHRS, CDR2 YFSETQ. This CDR3 spans 14 amino acids. CDR3 residues: CASSLEGRGYEQYF. CDR3 in DNA: TGCGCCAGCAGCTTGGAAGGCAGGGGCTACGAGCAGTACTTC. The full variable domain, rest sourced from reference TRBV5-1 and TRBJ2-7, is KAGVTQTPRYLIKTRGQQVTLSCSPISGHRSVSWYQQTPGQGLQFLFEYFSETQRNKGNFPGRFSGRQFSNSRSEMNVSTLELGDSALYLCASSLEGRGYEQYFGPGTRLTVT.

J is TRBJ2-5 and V is TRBV28, with TRBD2 as a possible D gene (6 bases). The CDR3 is made up of 14 amino acids. Germline CDR1 reads MDHEN; CDR2 reads SYDVKM. V was shortened by 3 bases and J by 5 bases, with 13 bases between the two germline ends. The CDR3 DNA reads TGTGCCAGCAGTTTTGTGGCGGGGCGGGAGACCCAGTACTTC. Translating it yields CASSFVAGRETQYF.

The chain uses TRBV5-1 and TRBJ2-5; 12 bases line up with TRBD1. V shed 4 bases, J shed 4 bases, and the junction held 14 bases outside the gene matches. The CDR3 runs to 18 residues. Germline CDR1 is SGHRS and CDR2 is YFSETQ. CDR3 sequence reads: CASSRGQGARASSETQYF. The CDR3 DNA reads as TGCGCCAGCAGCCGGGGACAGGGGGCGCGGGCTTCCTCAGAGACCCAGTACTTC.

This sequence joins TRBV4-3 and TRBJ2-1, with 10 bases aligning to TRBD2. The ends lost 0 bases at V and 14 bases at J; junction bases unmatched: 10. Germline lookup yields CDR1 LGHNA and CDR2 YSLEER. The CDR3 runs to 15 residues. The CDR3 nucleotides read TGCGCCAGCAGCCAAGATTTATCAGCGGGAGGGATTAAGTTCTTC. Amino acids: CASSQDLSAGGIKFF.

This clone was seen a handful of times. The chain employs TRBV7-3 and TRBJ2-3; 11 bases align to TRBD1. Germline V lookup: CDR1 SGHTA, CDR2 FQGTGA. The CDR3 covers 16 residues. After removal of 1 base from V and 4 bases from J, the junction contained 4 bases not matched to a gene. As DNA, the CDR3 is TGTGCCAGCAGCTTAAGGCCGGGACAGGGGGCAGATACGCAGTATTTT. This codes for CASSLRPGQGADTQYF.

The genes are TRBV9 and TRBJ2-3; 10 bases align to TRBD2. Germline V CDR1 and CDR2: SGDLS, YYNGEE. This CDR3 comprises 16 residues. The ends lost 4 bases at V and 4 bases at J; junction bases unmatched: 9. The DNA of the CDR3 is TGTGCCAGCAGCACCCAAGCGGGAGGGCTTGCAGATACGCAGTATTTT. As protein: CASSTQAGGLADTQYF. The whole variable domain, remainder taken from reference TRBV9 and TRBJ2-3, is DSGVTQTPKHLITATGQRVTLRCSPRSGDLSVYWYQQSLDQGLQFLIQYYNGEERAKGNILERFSAQQFPDLHSELNLSSLELGDSALYFCASSTQAGGLADTQYFGPGTRLTVL.

The chain recombines TRBV7-8 with TRBJ2-1; no firm D call. V was clipped by 1 base and J by 4 bases, with 11 bases between them. The CDR3 runs 15 residues. Germline loops: CDR1 SGHVS, CDR2 FQNEAQ. The CDR3 nucleotides are TGTGCCAGCAGCTTAGATACGCGGATTTACAATGAGCAGTTCTTC. Amino acid sequence: CASSLDTRIYNEQFF.

The J gene is TRBJ1-4, the V gene TRBV5-1; D is unresolved. V was shortened by 4 bases and J by 0 bases, with 10 bases between the two germline ends. This CDR3 comprises 15 residues. Germline loops: CDR1 SGHRS, CDR2 YFSETQ. CDR3 amino acids: CASSLRPATNEKLFF. The CDR3 coding sequence is TGCGCCAGCAGCCTACGACCCGCAACTAATGAAAAACTGTTTTTT.

The chain has TRBV5-1 and TRBJ2-7; the D call may be TRBD1 or TRBD2 (5 bases each). V lost 0 bases and J lost 6, with 13 bases in between. This CDR3 spans 14 amino acids. CDR1 is SGHRS and CDR2 is YFSETQ in the germline V gene. The DNA for the CDR3 is TGCGCCAGCAGCTTGGGAAATCAGGGACGCGAGCAGTACTTC. Translating it yields CASSLGNQGREQYF.

This chain links TRBV7-9 with TRBJ2-2; 10 bases are shared with TRBD1. Per the germline V gene, CDR1 is SEHNR and CDR2 is FQNEAQ (reference sequence). The CDR3 covers 18 residues. V was clipped by 2 bases and J by 3 bases; unmatched bases: 9. CDR3 nucleotides: TGTGCCAGCAGCTTATTAAAGGGACAGGGGTTTGACACCGGGGAGCTGTTTTTT. This gives the protein CASSLLKGQGFDTGELFF.

V and J are TRBV4-3 and TRBJ2-1, with 10 positions matching TRBD2. This CDR3 is built from 16 residues. Unmatched junction bases numbered 3, after V lost 1 base and J lost 3 bases. Germline CDR1 is LGHNA and CDR2 is YSLEER. CDR3 region: CASSQGPSGGYNEQFF. In DNA form, the CDR3 reads TGCGCCAGCAGCCAAGGCCCTAGCGGGGGCTACAATGAGCAGTTCTTC.

This chain connects TRBV5-1 to TRBJ2-3; D gene uncertain. This CDR3 has 13 residues. Germline V CDR1 and CDR2: SGHRS, YFSETQ. V shed 3 bases and J shed 4 bases, with 9 bases lying between them. The CDR3 DNA is TGCGCCAGCAGCTCAGGACGGGCAGATACGCAGTATTTT. Translating gives CASSSGRADTQYF.

The chain is built from TRBV18 and TRBJ2-2; 10 nucleotides align to TRBD2. V lost 5 bases and J lost 3; bases outside the gene matches: 12. Germline V gene lookup returns CDR1 KGHSH and CDR2 LQKENI. This CDR3 spans 18 amino acids. The CDR3 is CASSAFERGGPDTGELFF. The DNA of the CDR3 is TGTGCCAGCTCAGCGTTCGAGCGGGGGGGCCCGGACACCGGGGAGCTGTTTTTT.

Here the CDR3 DNA reads TGTGCCAGCAGCCGACGGGACTATGGCTACACCTTC. It yields the protein CASSRRDYGYTF. The chain is built from TRBV6-5 and TRBJ1-2; no reliable D call. V was shortened by 6 bases and J by 3 bases, with 8 bases between the two germline ends. Germline values: CDR1 MNHEY, CDR2 SVGAGI. The CDR3 is 12 amino acids.

The chain employs TRBV6-1 and TRBJ2-3; 7 nucleotides agree with TRBD1. The CDR3 contains 14 residues. Trimming removed 10 bases from V and 1 base from J; junction bases left unmatched: 8. Germline-derived CDR1 and CDR2 are MNHNS and SASEGT. CDR3 nucleotides: TGTGCCACCCAGGGACAGCTTGGCACAGATACGCAGTATTTT. Translating it yields CATQGQLGTDTQYF.